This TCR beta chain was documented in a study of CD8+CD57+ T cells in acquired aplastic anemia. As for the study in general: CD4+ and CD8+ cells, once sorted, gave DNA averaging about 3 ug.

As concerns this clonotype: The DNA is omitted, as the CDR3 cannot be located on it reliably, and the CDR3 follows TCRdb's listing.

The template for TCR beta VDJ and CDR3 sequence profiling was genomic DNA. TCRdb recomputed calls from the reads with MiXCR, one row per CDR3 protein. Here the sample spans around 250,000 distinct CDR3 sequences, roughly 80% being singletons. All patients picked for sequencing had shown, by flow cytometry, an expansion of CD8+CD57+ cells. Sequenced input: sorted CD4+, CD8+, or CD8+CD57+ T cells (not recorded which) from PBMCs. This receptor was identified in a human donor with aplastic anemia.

The CDR3: CASSVGQGAGNTIF. The chain links TRBV9 to TRBJ2-2; TRBD1 was called by the table and not checked on the DNA. The CDR3 is 14 residues long, ends included. CDR1 is SGDLS and CDR2 is YYNGEE in the germline V gene.